One sample yielded the 8 T cell receptor beta chains listed below, sequenced in a study of CD8 T cells in Susac syndrome. The authors reverse transcribed roughly 0.5 to 1 ug RNA with random hexamers. TCRdb re-called the immunoSEQ multiplex PCR reads through MiXCR, storing one row per CDR3 protein. The table has 150,000 to 200,000 distinct CDR3 sequences, roughly 92% seen once. Specimen: CD4+ T cells from PBMCs. The receptor source for this set is a human donor in good health.

The chain couples TRBV19 to TRBJ2-1; perhaps TRBD2 as D (5 bases). The CDR3 totals 13 residues. The germline V gene has CDR1 LNHDA and CDR2 SQIVND (reference sequence). V lost 7 bases, J lost 5 bases, and 12 bases lay in between. Written as DNA, the CDR3 is TGTGCCAGTAAAGGACTCCAAAACAATGAGCAGTTCTTC. Translation: CASKGLQNNEQFF.

This chain connects TRBV28 to TRBJ2-1; D gene ambiguous. V lost 4 bases to trimming and J lost 0 bases, with 10 bases between them. The length of the CDR3 is 15 residues. The germline gives CDR1 MDHEN, CDR2 SYDVKM. This chain's CDR3 is CASSSILSSYNEQFF. The CDR3 DNA follows: TGTGCCAGCAGTTCGATCCTTAGCTCCTACAATGAGCAGTTCTTC.

This chain joins TRBV7-2 and TRBJ1-5; 9 bases line up with TRBD1. Trimming removed 5 bases from V and 4 bases from J; junction bases left unmatched: 9. The CDR3 spans 16 residues. The germline CDR1 and CDR2 sequences are SGHTA and FQGNSA. CDR3 coding DNA: TGTGCCAGCAGCGTAACGGGACAGGGAGGAAATCAGCCCCAGCATTTT. Protein: CASSVTGQGGNQPQHF.

The rearrangement links TRBV20-1 to TRBJ1-1; D remains ambiguous. V lost 0 bases and J lost 12, with 8 bases in between. The CDR3 runs to 10 residues. Germline V gives CDR1 DFQATT, CDR2 SNEGSKA (reference sequence). CDR3 coding DNA: TGCAGTGCTAGAGATCAGAGGACTTTCTTT. Residues: CSARDQRTFF.

The gene calls are TRBV3-1 and TRBJ2-4; D remains ambiguous. CDR3 size: 14 residues. Per germline, CDR1 LGHDT and CDR2 YNNKEL (reference sequence). The germline V and J ends were trimmed by 2 bases and 12 bases, with 17 bases remaining between them. The DNA for the CDR3 is TGTGCCAGCAGCCAAAGAGGCAGCCACCAGAATCAGTACTTC. It codes for CASSQRGSHQNQYF.

The chain links TRBV19 to TRBJ1-2; D is undetermined. V was cut by 7 bases and J by 1 base, with 19 bases left in between. The CDR3 extends over 16 amino acids. Germline V gives CDR1 LNHDA, CDR2 SQIVND (reference sequence). The CDR3 region has the DNA TGTGCCAGTACCACATCGGCCCTCTCCGTTAACTATGGCTACACCTTC. It specifies CASTTSALSVNYGYTF.

The genes are TRBV12-3 or TRBV12-4 and TRBJ2-1, with 9 positions matching TRBD2. This CDR3 region has 13 residues. V trimming: 6 bases; J trimming: 6 bases; junction bases outside the gene matches: 3. CDR3 in DNA: TGTGCCAGCAGGGGCGGGGGGGCCAATGAGCAGTTCTTC. Translating gives CASRGGGANEQFF.

The chain has TRBV6-5 and TRBJ1-1; D remains unclear. The V and J ends lost 4 bases and 0 bases respectively, with 9 bases between them. CDR3 length: 14 amino acids. The V gene's germline CDR1 is MNHEY and CDR2 SVGAGI. The CDR3 protein is CASSWMGLNTEAFF. CDR3 DNA sequence: TGTGCCAGCAGTTGGATGGGGTTGAACACTGAAGCTTTCTTT.